Shown below are 17 T cell receptor beta chains from a single sample sequenced in a study of blood T cells in healthy people across ages. A second 7 to 11 cycle PCR used barcoded and J-beta primers. TCRdb recomputed calls from the 5' RACE reads with MiXCR, one row per CDR3 protein. Altogether hundreds of thousands of distinct CDR3 sequences are present, around 50% being singletons, with the ten largest covering about 13%. Sequencing used blood. The receptors originated from a woman of 80 years or more in good health.

This chain uses TRBV7-3 with TRBJ2-5, with 7 positions matching TRBD2. This CDR3 contains 17 residues. The V and J ends lost 0 bases and 0 bases, in that order; junction bases with no gene match: 7. The germline V gene encodes CDR1 SGHTA and CDR2 FQGTGA. The CDR3 spells CASSLTGGPKYQETQYF. CDR3 nucleotide sequence: TGTGCCAGCAGCTTAACGGGAGGGCCGAAGTACCAAGAGACCCAGTACTTC.

The chain uses TRBV15 and TRBJ2-5; D gene uncertain. V was pared by 1 base and J by 2 bases, with 8 bases between. Germline-derived CDR1 and CDR2 are LNHNV and YYDKDF (reference sequence). This CDR3 contains 14 residues. CDR3 sequence: CATSRANLQETQYF. CDR3 nucleotide sequence: TGTGCCACCAGCAGAGCCAACCTGCAAGAGACCCAGTACTTC.

This clonotype was observed many times. The genes are TRBV3-1 and TRBJ1-1; D may be TRBD1 (5 bases). The germline V gene encodes CDR1 LGHDT and CDR2 YNNKEL (reference sequence). V shed 6 bases and J shed 4 bases, with 18 bases lying between them. This CDR3 spans 15 amino acids. The CDR3 coding sequence is TGTGCCAGCAGGGGTGGGGGATCGGGGCGCACTGAAGCTTTCTTT. This gives the protein CASRGGGSGRTEAFF.

In this sample, this clonotype turned up many times. The chain uses TRBV12-3 or TRBV12-4 and TRBJ2-5; D is perhaps TRBD2 (7 bases). The CDR3 is 15 amino acids. Trimming cost V 6 bases and J 2 bases, with 16 bases left between them. CDR3 loop: CASSLAGAIQETQYF. The CDR3 DNA follows: TGTGCCAGCAGCCTCGCGGGGGCCATACAAGAGACCCAGTACTTC.

J is TRBJ2-7 and V is TRBV25-1, with D uncertain. Trimming took off 7 bases at V and 5 bases at J, with 15 bases between the two ends. Germline V CDR1 and CDR2: MGHDK, SYGVNS. This CDR3 region has 13 residues. CDR3 region: CASNPQGFNEQYF. The CDR3 coding sequence is TGTGCCAGCAATCCTCAAGGGTTTAACGAGCAGTACTTC.

The chain couples TRBV25-1 to TRBJ1-2; D uncertain. The CDR3 sequence is 16 residues long. V lost 3 bases, J lost 2 bases, and 16 bases lay in between. Germline values: CDR1 MGHDK, CDR2 SYGVNS. The CDR3 spells CASSDRSGSGNYGYTF. Here the CDR3 DNA reads TGTGCCAGCAGTGATCGATCCGGGTCTGGGAACTATGGCTACACCTTC.

This chain uses TRBV27 with TRBJ1-5, with D tentatively TRBD1 (5 bases). Trimming removed 2 bases from V and 4 bases from J, with 15 bases in between. The CDR3 spans 16 residues. CDR1 is MNHEY, CDR2 SMNVEV, per germline (reference sequence). CDR3 in amino acids: CASSLTASRGNQPQHF. In DNA form, the CDR3 reads TGTGCCAGCAGTTTAACCGCCTCCCGGGGGAATCAGCCCCAGCATTTT.

In the case of this clonotype: Sequence at one end of the junction differs from germline and may be a read error. The chain has TRBV5-1 and TRBJ1-4, with TRBD1 as a possible D gene (5 bases). Germline CDR1 SGHRS, CDR2 YFSETQ. This CDR3 is 15 amino acids long. CDR3 nucleotide sequence: TGCACCAGCAGCTTGGGGAGCAGGGTTGGAGAAAAACTGTTTTTT. Its protein product is CTSSLGSRVGEKLFF.

In the case of this clonotype: A much more abundant neighbour one base away suggests this may be a read error. This chain uses TRBV10-3 with TRBJ2-1; perhaps D is TRBD1 or TRBD2 (5 bases each). V was trimmed by 6 bases and J by 5 bases, leaving 14 bases between them. Per the germline V gene, CDR1 is ENHRY and CDR2 is SYGVKD. The CDR3 contains 14 residues. The CDR3 here is CAIRTGPLHNEQFF. CDR3 nucleotide sequence: TGTGCCATCAGGACGGGACCGTTGCACAATGAGCAGTTCTTC.

This clonotype was counted a few times. The rearrangement joins TRBV10-3 to TRBJ2-2; no clear D gene. This CDR3 comprises 11 residues. V was pared by 10 bases and J by 6 bases, with 9 bases between. The germline V gene encodes CDR1 ENHRY and CDR2 SYGVKD. The CDR3 is CATDKAGELFF. The CDR3 nucleotides read TGTGCCACCGATAAAGCCGGGGAGCTGTTTTTT.

On this clonotype itself: Just one base apart from a much larger clone, this may be a read error. The chain carries TRBV28 and TRBJ1-6; D remains ambiguous. CDR3 length: 12 amino acids. CDR1 MDHEN and CDR2 SYDVKM come from the germline V gene. Deletions cut 5 bases from V and 18 bases from J, with 17 bases between. The CDR3 sequence is CASSAIRETPHF. In DNA form, the CDR3 reads TGTGCCAGCAGTGCGATTCGGGAAACCCCCCACTTT.

V and J are TRBV5-1 and TRBJ1-2; weak D call: TRBD1 (5 bases). The CDR3 has 15 residues. Trimming took off 0 bases at V and 7 bases at J, with 16 bases between the two ends. The germline V gene has CDR1 SGHRS and CDR2 YFSETQ. The CDR3 nucleotides are TGCGCCAGCAGCTTGGGACAGCCCCATCTAGGTGGCTACACCTTC. Protein sequence: CASSLGQPHLGGYTF.

The chain recombines TRBV29-1 with TRBJ2-5, with unresolved D. Trimming pared 5 bases from V and 2 bases from J, leaving 6 bases between. The CDR3 sequence is 11 residues long. Germline V gene lookup returns CDR1 SQVTM and CDR2 ANQGSEA. CDR3 DNA sequence: TGCAGCGTTCTGGTGCAAGAGACCCAGTACTTC. It translates to CSVLVQETQYF.

As for this clonotype: A read error is possible here, since a much larger clone lies one base away. The chain carries TRBV7-2 and TRBJ2-1; D gene unclear. Trimming left V 5 bases short and J 15 bases short, with 23 bases between. The CDR3 sequence is 14 residues long. Germline V lookup: CDR1 SGHTA, CDR2 FQGNSA. The CDR3 loop reads CASSVGGTYSSPFF. CDR3 DNA sequence: TGTGCCAGCAGCGTAGGTGGCACTTATTCATCCCCGTTCTTC. Using reference TRBV7-2 and TRBJ2-1 for the parts outside the CDR3, the full variable domain is GAGVSQSPSNKVTEKGKDVELRCDPISGHTALYWYRQSLGQGLEFLIYFQGNSAPDKSGLPSDRFSAERTGGSVSTLTIQRTQQEDSAVYLCASSVGGTYSSPFFGPGTRLTVL.

This chain joins TRBV7-2 and TRBJ2-2; the D is unclear. CDR1 SGHTA and CDR2 FQGNSA come from the germline V gene. CDR3 length: 13 residues. Deletions cut 3 bases from V and 7 bases from J, with 9 bases between. CDR3 nucleotide sequence: TGTGCCAGCAGCTTCTTCGGACGCGGGGAGCTGTTTTTT. This codes for CASSFFGRGELFF.

This clonotype was observed a handful of times. The rearrangement uses TRBV20-1 and TRBJ2-5, with unresolved D. Germline V CDR1 and CDR2: DFQATT, SNEGSKA (reference sequence). V lost 0 bases, J lost 3 bases, and 8 bases lay in between. The CDR3 consists of 13 residues. The CDR3 is CSAREAVKETQYF. The DNA of the CDR3 is TGCAGTGCTAGAGAAGCAGTCAAAGAGACCCAGTACTTC.

The sample holds many counts of this clonotype. The chain combines TRBV10-3 with TRBJ1-2; D may be TRBD1 (6 bases). The CDR3 has 12 amino acids. Germline CDR1 is ENHRY and CDR2 is SYGVKD. Trimming left V 8 bases short and J 2 bases short, with 9 bases between. The CDR3 here is CAIYTGNYGYTF. The CDR3 region has the DNA TGTGCCATCTACACAGGGAACTATGGCTACACCTTC.